These 2 T cell receptor beta chains were all obtained from the same sample, sequenced in a study of T cell responses to AZD1222 COVID-19 vaccine. TCRdb's copy holds only in-frame clones and misses some; the assay was immunoSEQ multiplex PCR. The data show over 100,000 clones, 87% seen once. Source: peripheral blood, taken on day 0 of AZD1222 vaccination. The source is an adult in good health.

This rearrangement joins TRBV9 to TRBJ1-1, with D unresolved. Germline assignment: CDR1 SGDLS and CDR2 YYNGEE. Trimming removed 3 bases at V and 11 bases at J, with 14 bases between. The CDR3 covers 12 residues. CDR3 in amino acids: CASSALGNGAFF. The CDR3 bases are TGTGCCAGCAGCGCCCTAGGTAACGGGGCTTTCTTT.

The chain carries TRBV7-8 and TRBJ2-2; maybe TRBD2 (6 bases). The CDR3 totals 16 residues. Per germline, CDR1 SGHVS and CDR2 FQNEAQ. With 5 bases removed from V and 2 bases from J, the gap between germline ends came to 15 bases. In nucleotides, the CDR3 is TGTGCCAGCAGCCCACGGGACTTGCTTAACACCGGGGAGCTGTTTTTT. Protein: CASSPRDLLNTGELFF.